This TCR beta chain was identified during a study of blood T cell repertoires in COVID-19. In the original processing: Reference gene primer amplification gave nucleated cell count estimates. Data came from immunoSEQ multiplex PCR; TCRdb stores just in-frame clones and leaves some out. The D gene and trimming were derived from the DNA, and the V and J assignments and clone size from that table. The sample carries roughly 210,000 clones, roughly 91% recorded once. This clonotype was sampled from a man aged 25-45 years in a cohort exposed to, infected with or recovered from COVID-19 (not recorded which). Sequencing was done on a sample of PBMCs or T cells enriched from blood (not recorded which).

Here the CDR3 reads CASSLFSQNYGYTF. CDR3 DNA: TGCGCCAGCAGCTTGTTCTCCCAGAATTATGGCTACACCTTC. This rearrangement joins TRBV5-1 to TRBJ1-2; no definite D call. Germline-derived CDR1 and CDR2 are SGHRS and YFSETQ. The V and J ends lost 1 base and 5 bases respectively, with 12 bases between them. CDR3 size: 14 residues. The full variable domain, in which reference TRBV5-1 and TRBJ1-2 provide the parts outside the CDR3, is KAGVTQTPRYLIKTRGQQVTLSCSPISGHRSVSWYQQTPGQGLQFLFEYFSETQRNKGNFPGRFSGRQFSNSRSEMNVSTLELGDSALYLCASSLFSQNYGYTFGSGTRLTVV.